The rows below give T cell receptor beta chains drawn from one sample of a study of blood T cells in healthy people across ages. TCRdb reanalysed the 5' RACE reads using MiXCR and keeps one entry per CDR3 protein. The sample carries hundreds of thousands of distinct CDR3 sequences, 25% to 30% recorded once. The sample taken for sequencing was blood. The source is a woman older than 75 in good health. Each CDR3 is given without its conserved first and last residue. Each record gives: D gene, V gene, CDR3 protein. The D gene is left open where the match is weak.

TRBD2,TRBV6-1,AGSGRGLTYEQY
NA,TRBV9,ASSPWVVSSVGYT
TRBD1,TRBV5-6,ASSTGEGYT
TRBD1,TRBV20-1,SARGGAPYNEQF
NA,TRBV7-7,ASNLGGRETQY
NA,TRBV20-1,SAQILVGHEQY
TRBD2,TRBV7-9,ASSLLAGRTDTQY
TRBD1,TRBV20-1,SARGPGTGLNEKLF
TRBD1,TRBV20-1,SARDTQGPYQPQH
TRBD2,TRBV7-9,ASSAPFGVAGLSDTQY
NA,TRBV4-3,ASSQSLDVKETQY
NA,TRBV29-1,SVVMRQVTREQF
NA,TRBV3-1,ASSPMHRDTDLYNEQF
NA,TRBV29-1,SAQSQETQY
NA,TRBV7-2,ASSSRRSDGYT
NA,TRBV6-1,ASSEGTSPGVGQY
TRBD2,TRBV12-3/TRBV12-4,ASSLRTTGTSGNWRQETQY
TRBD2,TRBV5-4,ASSNRLADEQY
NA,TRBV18,ASSPELDSYGYT
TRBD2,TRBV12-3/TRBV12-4,ASSFPVTAGGISDTQY
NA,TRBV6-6,ASSYWEGERYT
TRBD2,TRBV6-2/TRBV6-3,ASSRPGLANNEQF
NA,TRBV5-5,ASSLVGGRDYNEQF
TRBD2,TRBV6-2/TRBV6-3,ASSYLVAGETQY
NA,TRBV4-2,ASSRAGGDQPQH
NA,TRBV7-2,ASSELNAGYYGYT
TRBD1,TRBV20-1,SATPGTGVLTGAF
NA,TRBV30,AWSNRNEQF
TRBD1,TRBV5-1,ASSSGQGRTEAF
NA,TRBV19,ASSASSNEQF
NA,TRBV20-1,SASPQALSGEQY
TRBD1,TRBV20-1,SAREPGQGFSPLH